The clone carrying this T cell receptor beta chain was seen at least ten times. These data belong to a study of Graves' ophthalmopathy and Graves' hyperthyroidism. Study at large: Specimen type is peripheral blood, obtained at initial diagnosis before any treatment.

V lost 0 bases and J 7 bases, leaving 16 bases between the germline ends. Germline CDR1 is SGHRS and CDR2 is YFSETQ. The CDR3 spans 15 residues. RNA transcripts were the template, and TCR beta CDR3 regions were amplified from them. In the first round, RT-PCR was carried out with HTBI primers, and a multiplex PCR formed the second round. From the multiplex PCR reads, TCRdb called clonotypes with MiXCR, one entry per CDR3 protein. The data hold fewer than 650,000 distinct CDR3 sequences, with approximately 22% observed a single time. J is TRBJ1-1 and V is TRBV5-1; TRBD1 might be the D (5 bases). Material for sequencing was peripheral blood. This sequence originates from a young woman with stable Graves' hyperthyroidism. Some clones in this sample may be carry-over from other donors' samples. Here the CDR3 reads CASSLAGDRKDEAFF. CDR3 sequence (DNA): TGCGCCAGCAGCTTGGCGGGGGACCGTAAGGATGAAGCTTTCTTT.